This TCR beta chain derives from a study of blood T cells in healthy people across ages. Every participating donor contributed about 10 milliliters of peripheral blood through a draw. A J-beta primer mix and a sample-barcoded 5' primer were used in a second PCR of roughly 6 to 11 cycles. With 12 random nucleotides, a template-switch adaptor tagged each individual cDNA molecule. All samples gave at least 3 million CDR3-containing paired-end reads. From the 5' RACE reads, TCRdb called clonotypes with MiXCR, one entry per CDR3 protein. The sample contains approximately 690,000 distinct CDR3 sequences, approximately 59% of which appear only once. V shed 5 bases and J 0 bases; nucleotides not matched to a gene: 2. The CDR3 extends over 14 amino acids. Per germline, CDR1 MNHEY and CDR2 SVGAGI.

Material: blood. The V gene is TRBV6-5, the J gene TRBJ1-1, with 8 bases that match TRBD1. The TCR comes from a man aged 55 to 70 in good health. The CDR3 DNA reads as TGTGCCAGCAGTGACAGGGGTATGAACACTGAAGCTTTCTTT. Translation gives CASSDRGMNTEAFF.